The source of this T cell receptor (beta chain) is a study of blood T cell repertoires in COVID-19 (dated by TCRdb to between 2020 and 2021). For context, the study as a whole: The collaborator samples originated in the United States, Italy and Spain and spanned the acute and convalescent phases of COVID-19. The material from the prospective study consisted of cDNA or gDNA derived from T cells, B-cell-depleted T cells, or PBMCs. Subjects who had been exposed to COVID-19, were actively infected with it, or had recovered from it provided the deeply sampled blood TCRbeta repertoires that made up the dataset. A freely available public database, intended as a resource for researchers studying the immune response to SARS-CoV-2, is where the repertoires were released. The samples were drawn from the first 160 participants of the ongoing ImmuneRACE study and from under 1,500 subjects provided by 6 global collaborators. The sample metadata nearly always contained a de-identified subject ID, COVID-19 status, age in years and sex. HLA class I and class II types, where available, came from metadata supplied by the sample provider rather than from assay-based typing. The full study reports these points: The quantity of clinical and demographic metadata differed by source and by participant and was supplied without curation.

Concerning this clone: Its antigen remains unidentified. It has no much larger one-base neighbor in the sample; base qualities were not kept.

The collaborating institutions used their own protocols to collect whole blood in K2EDTA tubes. For TCRbeta analysis, collaborators shipped samples as frozen whole blood, isolated PBMCs, or DNA extracted from either of those sample types. The immunoSEQ Assay, a bias-controlled multiplex PCR, was used to amplify TCRbeta CDR3 regions from genomic DNA. The source study handled its data this way. Nucleated cell counts per sample were estimated from amplification of reference gene primers within the assay. Sequence reads were collapsed and filtered to measure the absolute abundance of every unique TCRbeta CDR3 rearrangement. For each sample, productive Simpson clonality was calculated as the square root of Simpson's diversity index across productive rearrangements. The source is immuneACCESS, and TCRdb retained only in-frame sequences with V and J called. Part of the clones is not carried over; for the studies checked, unresolved V genes explain less than half of this, and the remainder is unexplained. D and trimming come from the DNA, and the V and J calls and clone size come from that table. This sample has hundreds of thousands of clones in its table, and more than 85% of those were observed once. The ten largest make up roughly 4% of the sample.

V loses 2 bases at its end and J loses 6 bases; junction bases beyond the gene matches: 8. The germline V gene provides CDR1 SQVTM and CDR2 ANQGSEA. The cysteine opens and the phenylalanine closes a CDR3 of 14 amino acids. The read is trimmed to its CDR3 DNA, 42 bases read in frame from base 1. Here the chain combines TRBV29-1 and TRBJ2-3; 7 nucleotides in the junction match TRBD1. The sequenced sample consisted of peripheral blood. This TCR was sampled from a woman aged 25 to 39 with acute or convalescent COVID-19. The CDR3 region has the sequence CSVETGALRDTQYF. The DNA sequence is as follows: TGCAGCGTTGAAACAGGGGCCCTTAGGGATACGCAGTATTTT.